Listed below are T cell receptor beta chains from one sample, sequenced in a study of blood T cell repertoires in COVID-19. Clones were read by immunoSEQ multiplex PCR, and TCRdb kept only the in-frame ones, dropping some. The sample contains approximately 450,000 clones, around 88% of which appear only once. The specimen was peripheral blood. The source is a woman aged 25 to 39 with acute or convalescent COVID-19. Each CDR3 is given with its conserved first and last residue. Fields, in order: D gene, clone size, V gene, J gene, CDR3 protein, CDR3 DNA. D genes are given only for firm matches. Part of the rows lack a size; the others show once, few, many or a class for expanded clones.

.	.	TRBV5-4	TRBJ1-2	CASRIGQTSGYTF	TGTGCCAGCAGGATAGGACAGACCTCAGGCTACACCTTC
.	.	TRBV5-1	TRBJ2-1	CASSQSGREQFF	TGCGCCAGCAGCCAGTCGGGGAGGGAGCAGTTCTTC
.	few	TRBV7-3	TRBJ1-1	CASSLHGNTEAFF	TGTGCCAGCAGCTTACACGGGAACACTGAAGCTTTCTTT
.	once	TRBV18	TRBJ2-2	CASSRDKAGELFF	TGTGCCAGCTCCCGGGACAAGGCCGGGGAGCTGTTTTTT
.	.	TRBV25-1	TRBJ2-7	CASSAGLGEQYF	TGTGCCAGCAGTGCCGGACTGGGCGAGCAGTACTTC
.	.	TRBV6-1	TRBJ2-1	CASSDFSFDEQFF	TGTGCCAGCAGTGATTTTTCCTTCGATGAGCAGTTCTTC
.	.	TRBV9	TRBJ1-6	CASSVGGAGGNSPLHF	TGTGCCAGCAGCGTAGGTGGGGCCGGGGGAAATTCACCCCTCCACTTT
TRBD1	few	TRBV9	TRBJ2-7	CASSVGYFGTGVHEQYF	TGTGCCAGCAGCGTGGGGTATTTCGGGACAGGGGTCCACGAGCAGTACTTC
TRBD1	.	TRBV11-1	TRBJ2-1	CASSHRSGGNEQFF	TGTGCCAGCAGCCACCGCTCAGGGGGCAATGAGCAGTTCTTC
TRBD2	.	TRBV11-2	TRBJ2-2	CASDTPAGANTGELFF	TGTGCCAGCGACACTCCCGCGGGAGCGAACACCGGGGAGCTGTTTTTT
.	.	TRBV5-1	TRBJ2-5	CASSLGGQETQYF	TGCGCCAGCAGCTTGGGGGGGCAGGAGACCCAGTACTTC
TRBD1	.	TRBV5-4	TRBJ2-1	CASSQKGRGQGYNEQFF	TGTGCCAGCAGCCAAAAGGGTAGGGGACAGGGTTACAATGAGCAGTTCTTC
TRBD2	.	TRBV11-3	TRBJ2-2	CASSPGTSGTGELFF	TGTGCCAGCAGCCCGGGGACTAGCGGAACCGGGGAGCTGTTTTTT
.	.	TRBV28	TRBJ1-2	CASSLVEGYTF	TGTGCCAGCAGTTTAGTAGAAGGCTACACCTTC
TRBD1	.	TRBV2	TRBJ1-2	CASRPTGQGGGYTF	TGTGCCAGCAGACCGACAGGGCAAGGGGGTGGCTACACCTTC
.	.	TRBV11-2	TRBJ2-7	CASSLPTAWGGGYEQYF	TGTGCCAGCAGCTTACCCACGGCCTGGGGAGGGGGATACGAGCAGTACTTC
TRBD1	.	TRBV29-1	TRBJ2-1	CSAGEGADEQFF	TGCAGCGCCGGCGAGGGGGCGGATGAGCAGTTCTTC
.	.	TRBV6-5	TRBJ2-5	CASSRGLAQETQYF	TGTGCCAGCAGCAGGGGTCTGGCCCAAGAGACCCAGTACTTC
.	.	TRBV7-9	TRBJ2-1	CASSQVLNEQFF	TGTGCCAGCAGCCAGGTGTTAAATGAGCAGTTCTTC
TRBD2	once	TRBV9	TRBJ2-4	CASSASTSGGVQYF	TGTGCCAGCAGCGCCAGTACTAGCGGGGGGGTTCAGTACTTC
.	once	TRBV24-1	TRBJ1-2	CATSASTGEAYGGYTF	TGTGCCACCAGTGCCTCCACCGGGGAGGCCTATGGTGGCTACACCTTC
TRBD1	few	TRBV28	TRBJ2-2	CASQGENTGELFF	TGTGCCAGCCAGGGGGAGAACACCGGGGAGCTGTTTTTT
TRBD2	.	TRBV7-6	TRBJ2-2	CASSPRASGGAGELFF	TGTGCCAGCAGCCCTCGAGCTAGCGGGGGGGCCGGGGAGCTGTTTTTT
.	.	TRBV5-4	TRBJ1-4	CASSFSPGNEKLFF	TGTGCCAGCAGCTTTTCCCCGGGTAATGAAAAACTGTTTTTT
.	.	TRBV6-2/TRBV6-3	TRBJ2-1	CASSLQGHNEQFF	TGTGCCAGCAGTCTACAGGGCCACAATGAGCAGTTCTTC
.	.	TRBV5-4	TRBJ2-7	CASSPDSYEQYF	TGTGCCAGCAGCCCTGACAGCTACGAGCAGTACTTC
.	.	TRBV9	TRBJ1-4	CASSRTGSPEKLFF	TGTGCCAGCAGCCGAACCGGGAGCCCAGAAAAACTGTTTTTT
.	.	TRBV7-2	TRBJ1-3	CASSPSVNTIYF	TGTGCCAGCAGCCCCTCAGTTAACACCATATATTTT
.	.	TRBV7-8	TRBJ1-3	CASSLDRGNTIYF	TGTGCCAGCAGCTTAGACAGGGGAAACACCATATATTTT
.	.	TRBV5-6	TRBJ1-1	CASSLDGLQGTEAFF	TGTGCCAGCAGCTTGGACGGGTTACAGGGCACTGAAGCTTTCTTT
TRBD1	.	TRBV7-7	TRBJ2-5	CASSKRDRGVQETQYF	TGTGCCAGCAGCAAGCGGGACAGGGGTGTCCAAGAGACCCAGTACTTC
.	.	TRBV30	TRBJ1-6	CTWSNQAQGKSPLHF	TGTACCTGGTCAAATCAGGCACAGGGAAAGTCACCCCTCCACTTT
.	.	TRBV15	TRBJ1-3	CATSRGTGLGNTIYF	TGTGCCACCAGCAGAGGCACAGGTTTAGGAAACACCATATATTTT
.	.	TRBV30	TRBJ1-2	CAWSIRSAGYTF	TGTGCCTGGAGTATCCGGAGCGCTGGCTACACCTTC
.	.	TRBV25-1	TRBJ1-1	CASSGTQNEAFF	TGTGCCAGCAGTGGGACACAGAACGAAGCTTTCTTT
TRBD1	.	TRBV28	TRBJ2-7	CASTSGGLYEQYF	TGTGCCAGCACCTCAGGGGGCCTTTACGAGCAGTACTTC
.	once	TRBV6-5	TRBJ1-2	CASNPRANRYGYTF	TGTGCCAGCAACCCGAGGGCGAACCGGTATGGCTACACCTTC
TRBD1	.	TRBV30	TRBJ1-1	CAWIKEGAEAFF	TGTGCCTGGATAAAGGAGGGGGCCGAAGCTTTCTTT